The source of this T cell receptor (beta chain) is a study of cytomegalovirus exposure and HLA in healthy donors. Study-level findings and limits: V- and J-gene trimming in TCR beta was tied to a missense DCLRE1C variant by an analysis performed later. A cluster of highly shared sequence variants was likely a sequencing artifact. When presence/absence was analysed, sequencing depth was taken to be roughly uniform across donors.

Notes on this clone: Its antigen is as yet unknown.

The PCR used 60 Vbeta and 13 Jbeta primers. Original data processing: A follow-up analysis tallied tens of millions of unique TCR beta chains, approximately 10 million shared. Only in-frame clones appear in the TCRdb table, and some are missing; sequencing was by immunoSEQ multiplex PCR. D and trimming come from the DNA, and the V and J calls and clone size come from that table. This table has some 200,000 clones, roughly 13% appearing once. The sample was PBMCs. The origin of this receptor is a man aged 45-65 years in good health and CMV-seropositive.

DNA of the CDR3: TGCGCCAGCAGCCACGGGGGACAGGGGGATTCACCCCTCCACTTT. Translated: CASSHGGQGDSPLHF. The chain combines TRBV5-1 with TRBJ1-6, with 11 bases identical to TRBD1. CDR1 is SGHRS, CDR2 YFSETQ, per germline. Germline trimming cut 4 bases from V and 8 bases from J; bases unmatched to any gene: 5. The CDR3 covers 15 residues.